A single sample is the source of the 13 T cell receptor beta chains below, sequenced in a study of OX40 agonist ivuxolimab in advanced cancers. The assay was immunoSEQ multiplex PCR, and TCRdb's table has in-frame clones only and misses some. The sample holds 90,000 to 150,000 clones; 80% to 90% are singletons and the top ten take 0.5% to 0.7%. The specimen was CD4+ or CD8+ T cells sorted from blood, collected in a trial of the OX40 agonist ivuxolimab. The receptors originated from an adult with an advanced solid tumor such as melanoma, head and neck, liver or kidney cancer.

The chain joins TRBV5-5 to TRBJ1-3, with unresolved D. Germline V CDR1 and CDR2: SGHKS, YYEKEE (reference sequence). The CDR3 spans 16 residues. Trimming cost V 5 bases and J 1 base, with 16 bases left between them. The CDR3 bases are TGTGCCAGCAGTTCGGGCCGATCGGATTCTGGAAACACCATATATTTT. The encoded protein is CASSSGRSDSGNTIYF. The full variable domain, with the rest looked up from reference TRBV5-5 and TRBJ1-3, is DAGVTQSPTHLIKTRGQQVTLRCSPISGHKSVSWYQQVLGQGPQFIFQYYEKEERGRGNFPDRFSARQFPNYSSELNVNALLLGDSALYLCASSSGRSDSGNTIYFGEGSWLTVV.

The chain has TRBV18 and TRBJ1-2, with TRBD1 identical over 9 bases. The CDR3 loop spans 17 amino acids. Germline CDR1 KGHSH, CDR2 LQKENI. V shed 0 bases, J shed 4 bases, and the junction held 9 bases outside the gene matches. CDR3 loop: CASSPPTGGHFSYGYTF. DNA of the CDR3: TGTGCCAGCTCACCACCAACAGGGGGCCATTTCTCCTATGGCTACACCTTC.

The chain uses TRBV11-2 and TRBJ2-1; no firm D call. The germline CDR1 and CDR2 sequences are SGHAT and FQNNGV. V lost 2 bases, J lost 0 bases, and 14 bases lay in between. This CDR3 is built from 17 residues. The CDR3 loop reads CASSLLRLAASYNEQFF. CDR3 bases: TGTGCCAGCAGCTTATTAAGGCTGGCCGCCTCCTACAATGAGCAGTTCTTC.

CDR3: CASIQGANTGELFF. As DNA, the CDR3 is TGTGCCAGCATCCAGGGGGCGAACACCGGGGAGCTGTTTTTT. This rearrangement joins TRBV2 to TRBJ2-2, with 7 nucleotides matching TRBD1. Germline CDR1 SNHLY, CDR2 FYNNEI. The CDR3 spans 14 residues. The V and J ends lost 7 bases and 0 bases, in that order; junction bases with no gene match: 2.

The chain recombines TRBV18 with TRBJ2-3; perhaps TRBD2 as D (6 bases). In germline, CDR1 is KGHSH, CDR2 LQKENI. CDR3 length: 13 residues. The V and J ends lost 6 bases and 5 bases respectively, with 12 bases between them. CDR3 in DNA: TGTGCCAGCTCTGCGGCGGGGAGAGATACGCAGTATTTT. Translating gives CASSAAGRDTQYF.

This clone was found a few times. The chain has TRBV30 and TRBJ1-2; D perhaps matches TRBD1 (6 bases). The CDR3 has 12 residues. V was cut by 2 bases and J by 4 bases, with 8 bases left in between. Germline assignment: CDR1 GTSNPN and CDR2 SVGIG (reference sequence). The CDR3 DNA reads TGTGCCTGGAGTAGACAGGCCTATGGCTACACCTTC. It yields the protein CAWSRQAYGYTF. Drawing the rest from reference TRBV30 and TRBJ1-2, the complete variable domain is SQTIHQWPATLVQPVGSPLSLECTVEGTSNPNLYWYRQAAGRGLQLLFYSVGIGQISSEVPQNLSASRPQDRQFILSSKKLLLSDSGFYLCAWSRQAYGYTFGSGTRLTVV.

The rearrangement links TRBV19 to TRBJ2-7, with D possibly matching TRBD1 (6 bases). This CDR3 contains 15 residues. Germline loops: CDR1 LNHDA, CDR2 SQIVND (reference sequence). V was shortened by 1 base and J by 5 bases, with 15 bases between the two germline ends. The CDR3 sequence: CASSIGGRGYDEQYF. In nucleotides, the CDR3 is TGTGCCAGTAGTATAGGGGGCAGGGGATACGACGAGCAGTACTTC.

The CDR3 bases are TGTGCTAGTGGTCTCGGACAGAGCACAGATACGCAGTATTTT. This gives the protein CASGLGQSTDTQYF. V usage is TRBV12-5 and J usage is TRBJ2-3, with D tentatively TRBD1 (6 bases). V was cut by 5 bases and J by 0 bases, with 9 bases left in between. CDR3 size: 14 residues. Per germline, CDR1 LGHNT and CDR2 FRNRAP.

This rearrangement joins TRBV9 to TRBJ2-5; D unresolved. Germline CDR1 is SGDLS and CDR2 is YYNGEE. The V end lost 0 bases, the J end lost 1 base, and 7 bases lay between the germline ends. The CDR3 runs to 14 residues. The DNA of the CDR3 is TGTGCCAGCAGCGTAGGGGGAACCCAAGAGACCCAGTACTTC. Translated, it gives CASSVGGTQETQYF.

The chain couples TRBV27 to TRBJ2-3, with TRBD2 as a possible D gene (6 bases). V was pared by 8 bases and J by 2 bases, with 20 bases between. This CDR3 region has 16 residues. From germline, CDR1 is MNHEY and CDR2 SMNVEV (reference sequence). The DNA for the CDR3 is TGTGCCAGCGGCCTCCCCGCGGGGTTCACCACAGATACGCAGTATTTT. It specifies CASGLPAGFTTDTQYF.

In nucleotides, the CDR3 is TGTGCCAGTAGTTCAGAGATAAATTCACCCCTCCACTTT. Translation gives CASSSEINSPLHF. The J gene is TRBJ1-6, the V gene TRBV19; D gene uncertain. The CDR3 loop spans 13 amino acids. Germline V gene data show CDR1 as LNHDA and CDR2 as SQIVND (reference sequence). Trimming left V 5 bases short and J 7 bases short, with 9 bases between. The complete variable domain, with remaining parts taken from reference TRBV19 and TRBJ1-6, reads DGGITQSPKYLFRKEGQNVTLSCEQNLNHDAMYWYRQDPGQGLRLIYYSQIVNDFQKGDIAEGYSVSREKKESFPLTVTSAQKNPTAFYLCASSSEINSPLHFGNGTRLTVT.

The chain carries TRBV5-4 and TRBJ1-6, with unresolved D. This CDR3 is 12 amino acids long. Germline CDR1 reads SGHNT; CDR2 reads YYREEE (reference sequence). Trimming took 7 bases from V and 7 from J, leaving 9 bases between them. The CDR3 region is CASQAVNSPLHF. CDR3 in DNA: TGTGCCAGCCAAGCTGTAAATTCACCCCTCCACTTT.

The chain couples TRBV11-3 to TRBJ2-7, with 13 positions matching TRBD2. The CDR3 has 17 amino acids. CDR1 is SGHNT and CDR2 is YENEEA in the germline V gene. V trimming: 6 bases; J trimming: 0 bases; junction bases outside the gene matches: 8. This CDR3 reads CASRLTSGGRDSYEQYF. The CDR3 nucleotides are TGTGCCAGCAGGTTGACTAGCGGGGGGCGAGACTCCTACGAGCAGTACTTC.